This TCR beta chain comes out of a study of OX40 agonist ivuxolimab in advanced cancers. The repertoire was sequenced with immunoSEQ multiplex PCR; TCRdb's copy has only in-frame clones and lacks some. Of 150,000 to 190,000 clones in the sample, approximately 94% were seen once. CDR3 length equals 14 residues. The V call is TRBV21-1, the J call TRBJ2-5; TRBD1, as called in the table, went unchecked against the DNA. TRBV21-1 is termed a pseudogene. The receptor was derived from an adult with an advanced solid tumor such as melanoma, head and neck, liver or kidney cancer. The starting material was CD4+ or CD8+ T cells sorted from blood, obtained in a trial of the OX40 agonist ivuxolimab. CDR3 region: CASSSTGVEETQYF. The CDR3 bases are TGTGCCAGCAGCTCCACAGGGGTGGAAGAGACCCAGTACTTC.